Below, 16 T cell receptor beta chains from the same sample are listed, as sequenced in a study of shared T cell receptors in the human thymus. Assay: immunoSEQ multiplex PCR; the TCRdb copy retains only in-frame clones and omits some. Of 640,000 or so clones in the sample, approximately 89% were seen once. Separately, the same data were catalogued under a study of human thymus T cells.

What was sequenced was thymocytes. These TCRs come from a boy under three years old with a congenital heart defect.

The rearrangement links TRBV28 to TRBJ2-3, with 9 bases that match TRBD2. Germline V gene lookup returns CDR1 MDHEN and CDR2 SYDVKM. V lost 4 bases, J lost 1 base, and 9 bases stayed unmatched. The CDR3 length is 17 residues. The CDR3 loop reads CASSSPGAGGGTDTQYF. The CDR3 nucleotides are TGTGCCAGCAGTTCCCCGGGGGCGGGAGGGGGCACAGATACGCAGTATTTT.

The chain employs TRBV29-1 and TRBJ1-1; 8 nucleotides line up with TRBD1. The J segment lost 0 bases and the V segment lost 7 bases, leaving 4 bases of the junction unmatched. Germline CDR1 is SQVTM and CDR2 is ANQGSEA. CDR3 length: 13 amino acids. The CDR3 nucleotides read TGCAGCGCCCGGACAGGGATGAACACTGAAGCTTTCTTT. It specifies CSARTGMNTEAFF.

Only one count was recorded for this clone. The V and J genes are TRBV28 and TRBJ1-2, with D tentatively TRBD1 (6 bases). The germline V and J ends were trimmed by 4 bases and 6 bases, with 15 bases remaining between them. The CDR3 covers 14 residues. The V gene's germline CDR1 is MDHEN and CDR2 SYDVKM. The CDR3 protein is CASSSISGEDGYTF. CDR3 nucleotide sequence: TGTGCCAGCAGTTCGATCTCAGGGGAAGATGGCTACACCTTC.

The chain is built from TRBV28 and TRBJ2-3, with 8 bases aligning to TRBD1. Germline CDR1 and CDR2: MDHEN and SYDVKM. This CDR3 region has 22 residues. V shed 3 bases and J 2 bases; nucleotides not matched to a gene: 25. The CDR3 region has the DNA TGTGCCAGCAGTTTTTCGGCGTTCCTTCCAGGCAGGGGGCCCTCAGACACAGATACGCAGTATTTT. Translating gives CASSFSAFLPGRGPSDTDTQYF.

This clone was detected only once. V and J are TRBV6-1 and TRBJ2-1; 9 bases agree with TRBD2. The V gene end was trimmed by 0 bases and the J gene end by 3 bases; junction bases not matched to a gene: 9. The CDR3 runs 18 residues. Germline V gene data show CDR1 as MNHNS and CDR2 as SASEGT. The CDR3 region is CASSEASPWTSDYNEQFF. The CDR3 coding sequence is TGTGCCAGCAGTGAAGCCTCGCCTTGGACTAGCGACTACAATGAGCAGTTCTTC.

This clone was picked up a small number of times. The chain carries TRBV5-4 and TRBJ1-1, with D maybe TRBD1 (5 bases). The length of the CDR3 is 14 residues. Looked up from germline, CDR1 is SGHNT and CDR2 is YYREEE (reference sequence). Trimming cost V 0 bases and J 4 bases, with 10 bases left between them. The CDR3: CASSLGRRGTEAFF. The CDR3 nucleotides are TGTGCCAGCAGCTTGGGCCGGAGGGGCACTGAAGCTTTCTTT.

This clone was found once. This chain connects TRBV7-2 to TRBJ1-2, with TRBD1 matching 11 bases. The length of the CDR3 is 19 residues. Germline V lookup: CDR1 SGHTA, CDR2 FQGNSA. V gave up 0 bases and J gave up 7 bases; unmatched junction bases: 16. The CDR3 sequence is CASSLARGQGGSGLFGYTF. The CDR3 region has the DNA TGTGCCAGCAGCTTAGCGAGGGGACAGGGGGGATCAGGCCTCTTTGGCTACACCTTC.

The DNA of the CDR3 is TGTGCCATCAGTGATAGTCTAGCATCGAACACTGAAGCTTTCTTT. This sequence encodes CAISDSLASNTEAFF. The V and J genes are TRBV10-3 and TRBJ1-1, with no clear D. This CDR3 contains 15 residues. CDR1 ENHRY and CDR2 SYGVKD come from the germline V gene. Trimming took off 3 bases at V and 1 base at J, with 12 bases between the two ends.

V is TRBV10-1 and J is TRBJ2-7; 7 nucleotides align to TRBD1. CDR1 is WNHNN and CDR2 is SYGVQD in the germline V gene (reference sequence). The V gene end was trimmed by 7 bases and the J gene end by 4 bases; junction bases not matched to a gene: 13. The CDR3 extends over 15 amino acids. In DNA form, the CDR3 reads TGCGCCAGCAACGAATGGGACAGAAAAAATTACGAGCAGTACTTC. Amino acid sequence: CASNEWDRKNYEQYF.

This clone came up once. Here the CDR3 reads CATSRGQPASSYNEQFF. The CDR3 nucleotides read TGTGCCACCAGCAGAGGACAGCCTGCGAGCTCCTACAATGAGCAGTTCTTC. The chain couples TRBV15 to TRBJ2-1, with D maybe TRBD1 (5 bases). Germline-derived CDR1 and CDR2 are LNHNV and YYDKDF (reference sequence). The ends were cut back, 1 base at V and 0 bases at J, with 13 bases in the middle. The CDR3 sequence is 17 residues long.

The V call is TRBV25-1, the J call TRBJ2-1, with 9 bases lining up with TRBD2. The V and J ends lost 10 bases and 6 bases, in that order; junction bases with no gene match: 10. This CDR3 has 14 amino acids. CDR1 is MGHDK and CDR2 is SYGVNS in the germline V gene. The CDR3 spells CATAGGRAVNEQFF. The CDR3 nucleotides are TGTGCCACCGCTGGCGGGAGGGCCGTCAATGAGCAGTTCTTC.

CDR3 amino acids: CASSQDGNPRGHQETQYF. CDR3 DNA: TGCGCCAGCAGCCAAGATGGAAATCCCAGGGGGCATCAAGAGACCCAGTACTTC. V usage is TRBV4-3 and J usage is TRBJ2-5, with TRBD1 matching over 8 bases. The germline V gene has CDR1 LGHNA and CDR2 YSLEER. With 0 bases clipped from V and 2 bases from J, the junction kept 11 bases outside the gene matches. The CDR3 consists of 18 residues.

The chain uses TRBV10-3 and TRBJ2-7; TRBD2 agrees at 10 bases. Per the germline V gene, CDR1 is ENHRY and CDR2 is SYGVKD. This CDR3 contains 17 residues. Trimming at V came to 6 bases and at J to 2 bases, leaving 13 bases not matched to a gene. The CDR3 DNA follows: TGTGCCATCAGGGGCTCGTGGGGGACTAGCGAGACCTACGAGCAGTACTTC. Amino acid sequence: CAIRGSWGTSETYEQYF.

The CDR3 sequence is CASTFNRSNEKLFF. The CDR3 DNA sequence: TGTGCCAGCACTTTTAACAGGAGTAATGAAAAACTGTTTTTT. The chain couples TRBV6-6 to TRBJ1-4; possibly TRBD1 for D (5 bases). V lost 7 bases, J lost 4 bases, and 13 bases lay in between. The CDR3 runs to 14 residues. From germline, CDR1 is MNHNY and CDR2 SVGAGI (reference sequence).

The genes are TRBV7-2 and TRBJ2-5; a possible D gene is TRBD2 (6 bases). CDR1 SGHTA and CDR2 FQGNSA come from the germline V gene. CDR3 length: 14 amino acids. Deletions cut 5 bases from V and 4 bases from J, with 14 bases between. CDR3 amino acids: CASSLTSSGETQYF. In nucleotides, the CDR3 is TGTGCCAGCAGCCTGACTAGTTCAGGAGAGACCCAGTACTTC.

Concerning this clone itself: At one of its ends the junction is not consistent with the germline gene, which may arise from a read error. The chain recombines TRBV7-7 with TRBJ2-2, with D maybe TRBD2 (5 bases). Germline assignment: CDR1 SSHAT and CDR2 FNYEAQ (reference sequence). There are 16 residues in the CDR3. The CDR3 DNA follows: TGTGCTAGCAGCCCAGACGGGATCCGTGGGACCGGGGAGCTGTTTTTT. The encoded protein is CASSPDGIRGTGELFF. The entire variable domain, with the rest obtained from reference TRBV7-7 and TRBJ2-2, is as follows: GAGVSQSPRYKVTKRGQDVTLRCDPISSHATLYWYQQALGQGPEFLTYFNYEAQPDKSGLPSDRFSAERPEGSISTLTIQRTEQRDSAMYRCASSPDGIRGTGELFFGEGSRLTVL.